These 21 T cell receptor beta chains were all obtained from the same sample, sequenced in a study of OX40 agonist ivuxolimab in advanced cancers. The library was produced with the immunoSEQ multiplex PCR assay. TCRdb obtained this table from immuneACCESS and retained in-frame rearrangements with V and J assigned. These tables miss some clones; where compared with another copy, unresolved V genes account for less than half of the shortfall, and the remainder is unexplained. Here the sample has some 90,000 clones; more than 80% occur a single time. The top ten constitute around 1.5% of the sample. The specimen comprised CD4+ or CD8+ T cells sorted from blood, sampled in a trial of the OX40 agonist ivuxolimab. These TCRs come from an adult with an advanced solid tumor such as melanoma, head and neck, liver or kidney cancer.

This chain links TRBV7-9 with TRBJ2-7; D remains unclear. V lost 1 base to trimming and J lost 2 bases, with 9 bases between them. The CDR3 totals 14 residues. Germline CDR1 is SEHNR and CDR2 is FQNEAQ (reference sequence). CDR3 amino acids: CASSLEVSTYEQYF. In DNA, the CDR3 is TGTGCCAGCAGCTTAGAAGTCTCGACCTACGAGCAGTACTTC.

The rearrangement joins TRBV18 to TRBJ2-2; maybe TRBD1 (6 bases). The V and J ends lost 0 bases and 5 bases respectively, with 10 bases between them. Per germline, CDR1 KGHSH and CDR2 LQKENI. This CDR3 has 15 amino acids. CDR3: CASSPPYRDTGELFF. CDR3 in DNA: TGTGCCAGCTCACCACCATACAGGGATACCGGGGAGCTGTTTTTT.

Concerning this clone itself: Other DNA sequences in this specimen translate into the identical CDR3. The chain joins TRBV28 to TRBJ1-2; D is perhaps TRBD1 (5 bases). Germline-derived CDR1 and CDR2 are MDHEN and SYDVKM. This CDR3 has 14 amino acids. The V end was cut by 5 bases, the J end by 4 bases, with 14 bases between. The CDR3 protein is CASSLGQGGYGYTF. For the CDR3, the DNA is TGTGCCAGCAGTCTTGGGCAGGGTGGCTATGGCTACACCTTC.

The chain combines TRBV6-1 with TRBJ1-1; a possible D gene is TRBD1 (6 bases). V was clipped by 4 bases and J by 1 base, with 13 bases between them. Germline V gene lookup returns CDR1 MNHNS and CDR2 SASEGT. The CDR3 has 15 amino acids. The CDR3 here is CASSVAGAGNTEAFF. The CDR3 DNA sequence: TGTGCCAGCAGTGTTGCGGGGGCCGGGAACACTGAAGCTTTCTTT.

The chain links TRBV6-5 to TRBJ1-2; D gene ambiguous. The germline V gene encodes CDR1 MNHEY and CDR2 SVGAGI. Trimming took off 2 bases at V and 5 bases at J, with 12 bases between the two ends. The CDR3 totals 14 residues. CDR3 DNA sequence: TGTGCCAGCAGTTACAACCCGGGGAGGTATGGCTACACCTTC. Its translation: CASSYNPGRYGYTF.

In its sample, this clone was seen once. J is TRBJ2-7 and V is TRBV21-1; the table calls TRBD2, which could not be checked here. TRBV21-1 is labeled a pseudogene. This CDR3 is built from 15 residues. CDR3 DNA: TGTGCCCGCAAGGTCGCTAGCGCGCGAGGGGTCGAGCAGTACTTC. It is translated as CARKVASARGVEQYF.

This chain connects TRBV28 to TRBJ2-6; 8 bases fit TRBD1. The junction had 9 bases not matched to a gene; V was cut back by 10 bases and J by 1 base. The CDR3 spans 16 residues. Germline V gene sequence: CDR1 MDHEN, CDR2 SYDVKM. The CDR3 DNA sequence: TGTGCCACCCGGACAGGGACCATTTCTGGGGCCAACGTCCTGACTTTC. Amino acid sequence: CATRTGTISGANVLTF.

V is TRBV28 and J is TRBJ2-7; 11 positions match TRBD1. V lost 7 bases, J lost 0 bases, and 5 bases stayed unmatched. Germline V gene sequence: CDR1 MDHEN, CDR2 SYDVKM. The CDR3 runs 15 residues. CDR3 bases: TGTGCCAGCACCCTCGGACAGGGGGCCTCCTACGAGCAGTACTTC. Translation gives CASTLGQGASYEQYF.

The chain combines TRBV6-1 with TRBJ1-5, with D perhaps TRBD1 (5 bases). The CDR3 loop spans 15 amino acids. Germline V gene data show CDR1 as MNHNS and CDR2 as SASEGT. The germline V and J ends were trimmed by 4 bases and 6 bases, with 16 bases remaining between them. CDR3 nucleotides: TGTGCCAGCAGTGGTGGGGCAGGGAATAGTCAGCCCCAGCATTTT. Translated, it gives CASSGGAGNSQPQHF.

V gene TRBV28 combines with J gene TRBJ1-4; 10 bases are a match to TRBD1. The V gene's germline CDR1 is MDHEN and CDR2 SYDVKM. The CDR3 covers 15 residues. Losses at the gene ends were 5 bases for V and 1 base for J; bases not matched to a gene: 1. The CDR3 sequence: CASSRTGGTNEKLFF. As DNA, the CDR3 is TGTGCCAGCAGTCGGACAGGGGGAACTAATGAAAAACTGTTTTTT.

This chain links TRBV7-2 with TRBJ2-1; D might be TRBD2 (6 bases). Trimming removed 1 base from V and 4 bases from J, with 14 bases in between. Germline loops: CDR1 SGHTA, CDR2 FQGNSA. The CDR3 sequence is 16 residues long. The CDR3, as DNA: TGTGCCAGCAGCTTAGGCTTTAGCGGCATTTACAATGAGCAGTTCTTC. Encoded protein: CASSLGFSGIYNEQFF. Filled out from reference TRBV7-2 and TRBJ2-1, the complete variable domain reads GAGVSQSPSNKVTEKGKDVELRCDPISGHTALYWYRQSLGQGLEFLIYFQGNSAPDKSGLPSDRFSAERTGGSVSTLTIQRTQQEDSAVYLCASSLGFSGIYNEQFFGPGTRLTVL.

The chain is built from TRBV4-1 and TRBJ1-1, with 7 nucleotides matching TRBD1. This CDR3 is 15 amino acids long. Germline CDR1 and CDR2: MGHRA and YSYEKL. The J segment lost 5 bases and the V segment lost 4 bases, leaving 10 bases of the junction unmatched. CDR3 loop: CASSPGQVATTEAFF. CDR3 DNA: TGCGCCAGCAGCCCCGGACAGGTCGCGACGACTGAAGCTTTCTTT.

V gene TRBV18 combines with J gene TRBJ2-5, with 8 bases lining up with TRBD1. The CDR3 consists of 15 residues. J gave up 4 bases and V 6 bases, and 10 bases lay outside the gene matches. Germline CDR1 reads KGHSH; CDR2 reads LQKENI. The CDR3 loop reads CASSLLDRVRETQYF. CDR3 nucleotide sequence: TGTGCCAGCTCGCTACTGGACAGGGTTAGAGAGACCCAGTACTTC. Looking up the rest from reference TRBV18 and TRBJ2-5 gives the full variable domain: NAGVMQNPRHLVRRRGQEARLRCSPMKGHSHVYWYRQLPEEGLKFMVYLQKENIIDESGMPKERFSAEFPKEGPSILRIQQVVRGDSAAYFCASSLLDRVRETQYFGPGTRLLVL.

The V and J genes are TRBV28 and TRBJ2-5; 8 bases match TRBD1. CDR1 is MDHEN, CDR2 SYDVKM, per germline. V was clipped by 3 bases and J by 1 base; unmatched bases: 7. CDR3 length: 16 residues. The CDR3 reads CASSFPTGQGQETQYF. As DNA, the CDR3 is TGTGCCAGCAGTTTCCCCACCGGACAGGGCCAAGAGACCCAGTACTTC.

This clone occurred a few times. This specimen includes other DNA sequences encoding the same CDR3. The chain employs TRBV7-6 and TRBJ2-5; D not resolved. The ends were cut back, 8 bases at V and 5 bases at J, with 12 bases in the middle. Per the germline V gene, CDR1 is SGHVS and CDR2 is FNYEAQ. The CDR3 loop spans 12 amino acids. CDR3 in DNA: TGTGCCAGCTCCCCCGGGTCGGAGACCCAGTACTTC. Its translation is CASSPGSETQYF.

This chain uses TRBV30 with TRBJ1-3; D remains ambiguous. CDR1 and CDR2 (germline): GTSNPN, SVGIG (reference sequence). This CDR3 has 14 residues. Trimming removed 2 bases at V and 4 bases at J, with 12 bases between. In DNA, the CDR3 is TGTGCCTGGAGTCCCCGGTCGTTGGGAAACACCATATATTTT. It specifies CAWSPRSLGNTIYF.

This rearrangement joins TRBV19 to TRBJ1-5; possible D gene TRBD1, 5 bases. The V end lost 6 bases, the J end lost 7 bases, and 16 bases lay between the germline ends. The CDR3 is made up of 14 amino acids. Germline CDR1 and CDR2: LNHDA and SQIVND (reference sequence). Here the CDR3 reads CASRSNSAGQPQHF. CDR3 coding DNA: TGTGCCAGTAGATCCAACTCTGCAGGGCAGCCCCAGCATTTT.

The chain uses TRBV7-2 and TRBJ2-4; D remains ambiguous. The CDR3 contains 14 residues. Per germline, CDR1 SGHTA and CDR2 FQGNSA. V dropped 1 base and J dropped 7 bases, with 11 bases sitting between them. The CDR3 sequence is CASSLDVSTNIQYF. As DNA, the CDR3 is TGTGCCAGCAGCTTAGATGTTAGCACGAACATTCAGTACTTC.

This chain links TRBV30 with TRBJ2-3; D remains ambiguous. V was trimmed by 0 bases and J by 2 bases, leaving 3 bases between them. The CDR3 loop spans 12 amino acids. The V gene's germline CDR1 is GTSNPN and CDR2 SVGIG (reference sequence). CDR3: CAWSVLTDTQYF. The CDR3 nucleotides read TGTGCCTGGAGTGTTCTCACAGATACGCAGTATTTT.

V usage is TRBV7-2 and J usage is TRBJ2-2, with a weak D call TRBD2 (6 bases). The CDR3 length is 16 residues. V was shortened by 6 bases and J by 1 base, with 15 bases between the two germline ends. Germline V CDR1 and CDR2: SGHTA, FQGNSA. CDR3 sequence: CASSQMGGVNTGELFF. The CDR3 nucleotides read TGTGCCAGCAGTCAGATGGGGGGAGTGAACACCGGGGAGCTGTTTTTT.

CDR3 sequence: CASSAYNEQFF. The CDR3 nucleotides are TGCGCCAGCAGTGCGTACAATGAGCAGTTCTTC. J is TRBJ2-1 and V is TRBV4-1; no clear D gene. This CDR3 spans 11 amino acids. The V end lost 6 bases, the J end lost 4 bases, and 4 bases lay between the germline ends. From germline, CDR1 is MGHRA and CDR2 YSYEKL.